This T cell receptor (beta chain) was profiled in a study of cytomegalovirus exposure and HLA in healthy donors. V lost 1 base, J lost 5 bases, and 21 bases lay in between. The CDR3 contains 18 residues. Germline V lookup: CDR1 SGHTA, CDR2 FQGNSA. The study ran its PCR with 60 Vbeta and 13 Jbeta primers. TCRdb keeps only in-frame clones here, not all; method: immunoSEQ multiplex PCR. The table lists 200,000 to 250,000 clones, 75% to 85% of them singletons. This rearrangement joins TRBV7-2 to TRBJ1-5, with D tentatively TRBD1 (6 bases). This sequence originates from a woman in her fifties or sixties in good health and CMV-seropositive. The sequenced sample consisted of PBMCs. CDR3 nucleotide sequence: TGTGCCAGCAGCTTAGGAAGGGCCGAACAGGGTCGGGATCAGCCCCAGCATTTT. Protein product: CASSLGRAEQGRDQPQHF.